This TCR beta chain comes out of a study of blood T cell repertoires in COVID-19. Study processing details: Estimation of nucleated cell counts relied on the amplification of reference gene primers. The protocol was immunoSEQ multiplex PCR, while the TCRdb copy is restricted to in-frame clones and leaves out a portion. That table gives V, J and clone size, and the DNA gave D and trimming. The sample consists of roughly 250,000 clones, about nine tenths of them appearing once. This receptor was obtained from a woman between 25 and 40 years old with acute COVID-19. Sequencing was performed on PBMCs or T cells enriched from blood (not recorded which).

The CDR3 loop reads CASSGMGQYQETQYF. In DNA, the CDR3 is TGCGCCAGCAGCGGGATGGGACAGTACCAAGAGACCCAGTACTTC. The J gene is TRBJ2-5, the V gene TRBV5-1; 7 positions agree with TRBD1. V dropped 4 bases and J dropped 0; count of bases not matched to a gene: 6. This CDR3 is 15 amino acids long. Germline V gives CDR1 SGHRS, CDR2 YFSETQ.